A single sample gave rise to the 31 T cell receptor beta chains below, sequenced in a study of blood T cell repertoires in COVID-19. The data were produced by immunoSEQ multiplex PCR, yet TCRdb's version contains in-frame clones alone and is incomplete. This sample has 120,000 to 150,000 clones, with under 80% found just once. The sample taken for sequencing was peripheral blood. The receptors come from a man older than 75 with acute or convalescent COVID-19.

The CDR3 bases are TGTGCCAGCGCGGAGATAGGCGCTACCACCGGGGAGCTGTTTTTT. Translated, it gives CASAEIGATTGELFF. The chain joins TRBV5-6 to TRBJ2-2; D unresolved. The germline CDR1 and CDR2 sequences are SGHDT and YYEEEE. The CDR3 consists of 15 residues. V was trimmed by 7 bases and J by 4 bases, leaving 17 bases between them.

The genes are TRBV11-3 and TRBJ1-6; D not certain. V lost 0 bases to trimming and J lost 7 bases, with 4 bases between them. Germline V gives CDR1 SGHNT, CDR2 YENEEA. The CDR3 is 13 residues long. DNA for the CDR3: TGTGCCAGCAGCTTAGACGGGAATTCACCCCTCCACTTT. Encoded protein: CASSLDGNSPLHF.

The rearrangement links TRBV7-9 to TRBJ1-4; D is unclear. Germline CDR1 SEHNR, CDR2 FQNEAQ (reference sequence). V lost 1 base to trimming and J lost 4 bases, with 7 bases between them. There are 14 residues in the CDR3. The CDR3 DNA follows: TGTGCCAGCAGCTTAGGAGGCAGTAATGAAAAACTGTTTTTT. This translates into CASSLGGSNEKLFF.

J is TRBJ2-3 and V is TRBV5-1; TRBD1 matches 9 bases. CDR3 size: 15 residues. The V and J ends lost 6 bases and 6 bases, in that order; junction bases with no gene match: 11. Germline V lookup: CDR1 SGHRS, CDR2 YFSETQ. The CDR3 loop reads CASTDLRDRADTQYF. CDR3 DNA sequence: TGCGCCAGCACAGACCTCCGGGACAGGGCGGATACGCAGTATTTT. The full variable domain, rest sourced from reference TRBV5-1 and TRBJ2-3, is KAGVTQTPRYLIKTRGQQVTLSCSPISGHRSVSWYQQTPGQGLQFLFEYFSETQRNKGNFPGRFSGRQFSNSRSEMNVSTLELGDSALYLCASTDLRDRADTQYFGPGTRLTVL.

V is TRBV27 and J is TRBJ2-1, with D tentatively TRBD1 (6 bases). V gave up 8 bases and J gave up 2 bases, with 13 bases separating them. The V gene's germline CDR1 is MNHEY and CDR2 SMNVEV (reference sequence). This CDR3 has 14 residues. In DNA form, the CDR3 reads TGTGCCAGCGGCCTGGGGGCGGCCTACAATGAGCAGTTCTTC. It yields the protein CASGLGAAYNEQFF.

The gene calls are TRBV15 and TRBJ2-1, with 7 bases aligning to TRBD1. The germline V gene has CDR1 LNHNV and CDR2 YYDKDF (reference sequence). The length of the CDR3 is 15 residues. J gave up 4 bases and V 0 bases, and 3 bases lay outside the gene matches. The CDR3 reads CATSRDGTVYNEQFF. The CDR3 region has the DNA TGTGCCACCAGCAGAGACGGGACAGTTTACAATGAGCAGTTCTTC.

The V gene is TRBV30, the J gene TRBJ1-4; D not certain. The CDR3 length is 14 residues. The V gene lost 0 bases and the J gene lost 4 bases, with 9 bases spanning the gap. Germline V gene sequence: CDR1 GTSNPN, CDR2 SVGIG (reference sequence). The CDR3 sequence: CAWSVGGHNEKLFF. CDR3 nucleotide sequence: TGTGCCTGGAGTGTCGGAGGTCATAATGAAAAACTGTTTTTT.

The chain couples TRBV28 to TRBJ2-7; TRBD1 matches at 8 bases. Trimming cost V 10 bases and J 5 bases; bases outside gene matches: 10. The germline V gene has CDR1 MDHEN and CDR2 SYDVKM. There are 13 residues in the CDR3. The CDR3 sequence is CANSRTGYHEQYF. CDR3 sequence (DNA): TGTGCCAACTCTCGGACAGGGTACCACGAGCAGTACTTC.

This clone was seen more than once but under ten times. This chain uses TRBV27 with TRBJ1-4; no firm D call. The J call may be wrong; the DNA end is better matched by TRBJ2-2. The CDR3 is made up of 13 amino acids. Germline CDR1 and CDR2: MNHEY and SMNVEV (reference sequence). This chain's CDR3 is CASSWSGSLELFF. In nucleotides, the CDR3 is TGTGCCAGCAGTTGGTCGGGTTCTCTGGAGCTGTTTTTT.

A few counts support this clone. The chain links TRBV6-6 to TRBJ2-2; 11 nucleotides line up with TRBD2. This CDR3 has 16 amino acids. Germline values: CDR1 MNHNY, CDR2 SVGAGI (reference sequence). Losses at the gene ends were 5 bases for V and 0 bases for J; bases not matched to a gene: 2. The CDR3 DNA follows: TGTGCCAGCAGTGGTAGCGGGGGGGCGAACACCGGGGAGCTGTTTTTT. This sequence encodes CASSGSGGANTGELFF.

The V and J genes are TRBV6-5 and TRBJ2-5; D gene unclear. The germline CDR1 and CDR2 sequences are MNHEY and SVGAGI. V lost 6 bases and J 0 bases, leaving 5 bases between the germline ends. This CDR3 has 12 amino acids. The CDR3 reads CASSRYQETQYF. The CDR3 DNA is TGTGCCAGCAGCAGGTACCAAGAGACCCAGTACTTC.

Points on this clone: A read error may produce the germline difference seen at one junction end. The chain employs TRBV7-7 and TRBJ2-7; 10 bases map to TRBD1. This CDR3 is built from 18 residues. Germline CDR1 reads SSHAT; CDR2 reads FNYEAQ (reference sequence). The CDR3: CASSLATTGQGFVYEQYF. In DNA form, the CDR3 reads TGTGCTAGCAGCTTAGCTACGACGGGACAGGGGTTTGTCTACGAGCAGTACTTC.

The rearrangement links TRBV7-2 to TRBJ2-2; 8 nucleotides align to TRBD1. V dropped 3 bases and J dropped 2; count of bases not matched to a gene: 5. CDR3 length equals 16 residues. CDR1 is SGHTA and CDR2 is FQGNSA in the germline V gene. The CDR3 coding sequence is TGTGCCAGCAGCTTTTCCCAGGGGGCCAACACCGGGGAGCTGTTTTTT. Protein sequence: CASSFSQGANTGELFF. Filled out from reference TRBV7-2 and TRBJ2-2, the complete variable domain reads GAGVSQSPSNKVTEKGKDVELRCDPISGHTALYWYRQSLGQGLEFLIYFQGNSAPDKSGLPSDRFSAERTGGSVSTLTIQRTQQEDSAVYLCASSFSQGANTGELFFGEGSRLTVL.

The rearrangement links TRBV7-2 to TRBJ1-2, with 9 bases fitting TRBD1. Germline assignment: CDR1 SGHTA and CDR2 FQGNSA. The CDR3 runs to 14 residues. V lost 5 bases, J lost 13 bases, and 14 bases stayed unmatched. Here the CDR3 DNA reads TGTGCCAGCAGCCTCCAAGGGACAGGGAGCAGTTGCACCTTC. It specifies CASSLQGTGSSCTF.

The chain couples TRBV19 to TRBJ2-2; D possibly corresponds to TRBD1 (5 bases). Trimming removed 10 bases from V and 7 bases from J, with 19 bases in between. The CDR3 length is 14 residues. Germline V CDR1 and CDR2: LNHDA, SQIVND (reference sequence). The CDR3 DNA follows: TGTGCCACTCAAAGGCTAAGCAGGGTCGGGGAGCTGTTTTTT. It specifies CATQRLSRVGELFF. Combining the CDR3 with reference TRBV19 and TRBJ2-2 gives the whole variable domain DGGITQSPKYLFRKEGQNVTLSCEQNLNHDAMYWYRQDPGQGLRLIYYSQIVNDFQKGDIAEGYSVSREKKESFPLTVTSAQKNPTAFYLCATQRLSRVGELFFGEGSRLTVL.

J is TRBJ2-7 and V is TRBV24-1; maybe TRBD1 (6 bases). Germline V gene sequence: CDR1 KGHDR, CDR2 SFDVKD. This CDR3 region has 14 residues. The V end lost 3 bases, the J end lost 3 bases, and 11 bases lay between the germline ends. The CDR3: CATSDTTRGYEQYF. CDR3 coding DNA: TGTGCCACCAGTGATACAACCAGGGGCTACGAGCAGTACTTC.

This chain uses TRBV4-3 with TRBJ1-4; 8 bases match TRBD1. Germline lookup yields CDR1 LGHNA and CDR2 YSLEER. The CDR3 length is 16 residues. V gave up 3 bases and J gave up 7 bases; unmatched junction bases: 10. CDR3 amino acids: CASSQRLDREGEKLFF. As DNA, the CDR3 is TGCGCCAGCAGCCAGAGGTTGGACAGGGAGGGTGAAAAACTGTTTTTT.

This rearrangement joins TRBV5-4 to TRBJ2-2; 7 nucleotides match TRBD1. Germline assignment: CDR1 SGHNT and CDR2 YYREEE (reference sequence). V lost 0 bases and J lost 0; bases outside the gene matches: 2. The CDR3 is 16 residues long. The CDR3 spells CASSLEGAPNTGELFF. The CDR3 nucleotides are TGTGCCAGCAGCTTGGAGGGGGCCCCGAACACCGGGGAGCTGTTTTTT.

The chain has TRBV6-5 and TRBJ1-1; D is unresolved. Trimming removed 5 bases from V and 5 bases from J, with 12 bases in between. The CDR3 contains 13 residues. Germline V lookup: CDR1 MNHEY, CDR2 SVGAGI. As DNA, the CDR3 is TGTGCCAGCAGTACCTCAATAGAGACTGAAGCTTTCTTT. It is translated as CASSTSIETEAFF.

V gene TRBV7-2 combines with J gene TRBJ2-7; 7 bases align to TRBD2. The CDR3 loop spans 15 amino acids. Germline V gene data show CDR1 as SGHTA and CDR2 as FQGNSA. The ends lost 3 bases at V and 1 base at J; junction bases unmatched: 6. The CDR3 nucleotides read TGTGCCAGCAGCTTCCTCCGAGCGGGGTCCTACGAGCAGTACTTC. Amino acid sequence: CASSFLRAGSYEQYF.

This clone showed up just once. V and J are TRBV5-6 and TRBJ2-3; tentatively, D is TRBD1 (7 bases). The length of the CDR3 is 15 residues. CDR1 and CDR2 (germline): SGHDT, YYEEEE. V was pared by 5 bases and J by 0 bases, with 13 bases between. CDR3 nucleotide sequence: TGTGCCAGCAGGAGGTCAGGGGGGAGCACAGATACGCAGTATTTT. This gives the protein CASRRSGGSTDTQYF.

This chain uses TRBV5-6 with TRBJ2-7; 10 bases match TRBD2. The J segment lost 6 bases and the V segment lost 4 bases, leaving 16 bases of the junction unmatched. CDR3 length: 17 residues. Germline CDR1 reads SGHDT; CDR2 reads YYEEEE. This CDR3 reads CASSPKSGLAVSVEQYF. The CDR3, as DNA: TGTGCCAGCAGCCCGAAGAGCGGACTAGCGGTATCGGTCGAGCAGTACTTC.

The CDR3 DNA reads TGCAGCGTTGCCACGACAAGAACGTATGGCTACACCTTC. Its translation is CSVATTRTYGYTF. The V and J genes are TRBV29-1 and TRBJ1-2; no firm D call. The CDR3 is 13 amino acids. The V gene lost 4 bases and the J gene lost 5 bases, with 14 bases spanning the gap. Germline V gives CDR1 SQVTM, CDR2 ANQGSEA.

The CDR3 is CASSVTSGTLNEQFF. The CDR3 DNA follows: TGTGCCAGCAGCGTCACTAGCGGGACACTCAATGAGCAGTTCTTC. This chain connects TRBV14 to TRBJ2-1; 10 bases align to TRBD2. Germline-derived CDR1 and CDR2 are SGHDN and FVKESK. The CDR3 has 15 amino acids. Trimming took 5 bases from V and 6 from J; bases not matched to a gene: 7.

This CDR3 is CASSFGGAQQPQHF. The CDR3 DNA is TGTGCCAGCAGTTTCGGAGGGGCGCAACAGCCCCAGCATTTT. The V and J genes are TRBV7-2 and TRBJ1-5; possible D gene TRBD1, 5 bases. The length of the CDR3 is 14 residues. The V end was cut by 6 bases, the J end by 7 bases, with 16 bases between. The germline CDR1 and CDR2 sequences are SGHTA and FQGNSA. Drawing the rest from reference TRBV7-2 and TRBJ1-5, the complete variable domain is GAGVSQSPSNKVTEKGKDVELRCDPISGHTALYWYRQSLGQGLEFLIYFQGNSAPDKSGLPSDRFSAERTGGSVSTLTIQRTQQEDSAVYLCASSFGGAQQPQHFGDGTRLSIL.

The V gene is TRBV11-2, the J gene TRBJ2-3; 11 nucleotides match TRBD2. The CDR3 covers 15 residues. Germline V gene lookup returns CDR1 SGHAT and CDR2 FQNNGV. Unmatched junction bases numbered 4, after V lost 4 bases and J lost 4 bases. The DNA of the CDR3 is TGTGCCAGCAGCTATAGCGGGGGGGCCGCAGATACGCAGTATTTT. This gives the protein CASSYSGGAADTQYF.

The chain carries TRBV7-9 and TRBJ2-7; 11 bases align to TRBD1. Germline V CDR1 and CDR2: SEHNR, FQNEAQ (reference sequence). After removal of 5 bases from V and 2 bases from J, the junction contained 8 bases not matched to a gene. The CDR3 totals 16 residues. The CDR3 DNA sequence: TGTGCCAGCAGCCCTGGGACAGGGGGGTGGCCCTACGAGCAGTACTTC. Translating it yields CASSPGTGGWPYEQYF.

CDR3 nucleotide sequence: TGTGCCACCCAAACAATTAGCGCGCGAAAGACAGATACGCAGTATTTT. Its translation is CATQTISARKTDTQYF. The chain carries TRBV19 and TRBJ2-3; D possibly corresponds to TRBD2 (5 bases). The CDR3 sequence is 16 residues long. V lost 10 bases to trimming and J lost 3 bases, with 23 bases between them. Germline V gene lookup returns CDR1 LNHDA and CDR2 SQIVND (reference sequence).

This chain uses TRBV10-3 with TRBJ1-1, with 10 bases lining up with TRBD1. The CDR3 has 14 amino acids. With V trimmed by 10 bases and J by 5 bases, 10 bases remained unmatched. Germline V gene sequence: CDR1 ENHRY, CDR2 SYGVKD. CDR3 in DNA: TGTGCCACCACTCCGGGACAGGGGAATACTGAAGCTTTCTTT. It yields the protein CATTPGQGNTEAFF.

The gene calls are TRBV7-2 and TRBJ2-5; 7 bases align to TRBD2. Germline loops: CDR1 SGHTA, CDR2 FQGNSA. Unmatched junction bases numbered 7, after V lost 8 bases and J lost 4 bases. The CDR3 is made up of 13 amino acids. CDR3 DNA sequence: TGTGCCAGCGCTGTTGGGGGGGGAGAGACCCAGTACTTC. Translated, it gives CASAVGGGETQYF. Full variable domain (remainder filled in from reference TRBV7-2 and TRBJ2-5): GAGVSQSPSNKVTEKGKDVELRCDPISGHTALYWYRQSLGQGLEFLIYFQGNSAPDKSGLPSDRFSAERTGGSVSTLTIQRTQQEDSAVYLCASAVGGGETQYFGPGTRLLVL.

The chain combines TRBV7-3 with TRBJ2-2; D gene unclear. Germline CDR1 SGHTA, CDR2 FQGTGA. The CDR3 loop spans 15 amino acids. V shed 0 bases and J shed 6 bases, with 11 bases lying between them. The CDR3 here is CASSLTRSSPGELFF. CDR3 coding DNA: TGTGCCAGCAGCTTAACTCGGAGTAGTCCCGGGGAGCTGTTTTTT.